Listed below are T cell receptor beta chains from one sample, sequenced in a study of response to subunit inactivated influenza vaccine. MiXCR, applied by TCRdb to the RT-PCR reads, yields one record per CDR3 protein. The sample includes 150,000 to 200,000 distinct CDR3 sequences, roughly 12% of them seen just once. These data were likewise used in another study, on T cells expressing NK-cell markers.

The sample was CD8+ T cells sorted from PBMCs, taken roughly 12 days after vaccination. Receptor source: a man aged 50-59 years who received an inactivated influenza vaccine. CDR3s include the opening cysteine and the closing phenylalanine or tryptophan. A D gene is named only where the DNA matches it firmly. The size of a clone is reported for some rows only, either as once, few or many, or as a class for expanded clones.

V	length	D	J	size	CDR3	DNA
TRBV9	15	TRBD2	TRBJ2-7	few	CASSPHGAGGYEQYF	TGTGCCAGCAGCCCCCACGGAGCGGGAGGCTACGAGCAGTACTTC
TRBV24-1	17	TRBD1	TRBJ2-1	few	CATSDFPRTGKSNEQFF	TGTGCCACCAGTGATTTCCCCAGGACAGGGAAGAGCAATGAGCAGTTCTTC
TRBV7-8	17	.	TRBJ2-2	few	CASTLKSFGGATGELFF	TGTGCCAGCACGTTGAAGAGTTTTGGCGGGGCTACCGGGGAGCTGTTTTTT
TRBV30	14	TRBD1	TRBJ2-7	.	CAWSIGTGIYEQYF	TGTGCCTGGAGCATAGGGACAGGGATCTACGAGCAGTACTTC
TRBV7-8	19	.	TRBJ2-5	.	CASSPKASRAGHTQETQYF	TGTGCCAGCAGCCCTAAGGCATCGCGGGCAGGGCATACCCAAGAGACCCAGTACTTC
TRBV7-8	14	TRBD1	TRBJ1-2	few	CASSAGQGNYGYTF	TGTGCCAGCAGCGCAGGACAGGGAAACTATGGCTACACCTTC
TRBV9	15	.	TRBJ2-2	.	CASSVVAGDTGELFF	TGTGCCAGCAGCGTAGTGGCAGGGGACACCGGGGAGCTGTTTTTT
TRBV5-6	17	TRBD2	TRBJ2-3	.	CASSLLGAGGPSDTQYF	TGTGCCAGCAGCTTGCTCGGAGCGGGAGGGCCCTCAGATACGCAGTATTTT
TRBV7-3	15	.	TRBJ2-1	few	CASSQDLSSYNEQFF	TGTGCCAGCAGCCAGGACCTGAGCTCCTACAATGAGCAGTTCTTC
TRBV6-2/TRBV6-3	20	TRBD2	TRBJ2-7	.	CASSYPIPNYSGRARDEQYF	TGTGCCAGCAGTTACCCGATCCCGAATTATAGCGGGAGGGCCCGAGACGAGCAGTACTTC
TRBV11-2	16	TRBD2	TRBJ2-5	.	CASSLDLAGGQETQYF	TGTGCCAGCAGCTTAGACCTAGCGGGGGGCCAAGAGACCCAGTACTTC
TRBV5-5	14	.	TRBJ1-5	many	CASSLPGVTQPQHF	TGTGCCAGCAGCTTGCCGGGGGTGACGCAGCCCCAGCATTTT
TRBV7-8	12	.	TRBJ2-7	few	CASKKGDYEQYF	TGTGCCAGCAAGAAGGGGGACTACGAGCAGTACTTC
TRBV24-1	13	.	TRBJ1-2	many	CATSVGRAYGYTF	TGTGCCACCAGTGTCGGCAGGGCCTATGGCTACACCTTC
TRBV7-3	13	TRBD1	TRBJ2-2	.	CASSSTGAGELFF	TGTGCCAGCAGCTCCACAGGGGCCGGGGAGCTGTTTTTT
TRBV27	15	.	TRBJ2-7	.	CASSSRARLTHEQYF	TGTGCCAGCAGTTCCCGGGCCCGTCTCACCCACGAGCAGTACTTC
TRBV29-1	12	.	TRBJ2-4	many	CSVEGRPNIQYF	TGCAGCGTTGAAGGCCGTCCGAACATTCAGTACTTC
TRBV6-1	16	TRBD2	TRBJ2-7	.	CASSALVGLGIYEQYF	TGTGCCAGCAGTGCGCTTGTTGGACTAGGAATTTACGAGCAGTACTTC
TRBV4-1	16	TRBD2	TRBJ2-7	.	CVSSQYNSGVDYEQYF	TGCGTCAGCAGCCAATATAATAGCGGGGTTGACTACGAGCAGTACTTC
TRBV12-3/TRBV12-4	14	.	TRBJ2-7	.	CASSFYGSMGEQYF	TGTGCCAGCAGTTTTTATGGGTCGATGGGCGAGCAGTACTTC
TRBV10-3	14	.	TRBJ2-7	.	CAISVTLTSYEQYF	TGTGCCATCAGTGTCACACTCACCTCCTACGAGCAGTACTTC
TRBV15	18	TRBD2	TRBJ2-1	.	CATSRVRQGLAGENEQFF	TGTGCCACCAGCAGAGTTCGCCAGGGACTAGCAGGAGAAAATGAGCAGTTCTTC
TRBV5-6	12	.	TRBJ1-1	few	CASSFQDTEAFF	TGTGCCAGCAGCTTCCAAGACACTGAAGCTTTCTTT
TRBV7-9	13	.	TRBJ2-5	few	CASSPDSQETQYF	TGTGCCAGCAGCCCCGACAGCCAAGAGACCCAGTACTTC
TRBV28	15	TRBD2	TRBJ2-7	.	CASRPGTSGYYEQYF	TGTGCCAGCAGACCTGGGACTAGCGGGTACTACGAGCAGTACTTC
TRBV20-1	11	.	TRBJ2-7	.	CSAPRAYEQYF	TGCAGTGCCCCCCGGGCCTACGAGCAGTACTTC
TRBV10-3	14	.	TRBJ2-2	.	CATQPEVTSGELFF	TGTGCCACCCAGCCCGAAGTTACTAGCGGGGAGCTGTTTTTT
TRBV4-3	16	.	TRBJ2-2	.	CASSHQLAFNTGELFF	TGCGCCAGCAGCCATCAGCTAGCGTTCAACACCGGGGAGCTGTTTTTT
TRBV19	14	TRBD1	TRBJ2-3	many	CASSIGQATDTQYF	TGTGCCAGTAGTATCGGACAGGCGACAGATACGCAGTATTTT
TRBV3-1	17	.	TRBJ1-6	.	CASSQEVGSPGNSPLHF	TGTGCCAGCAGCCAAGAGGTAGGAAGTCCGGGAAATTCACCCCTCCACTTT
TRBV20-1	13	.	TRBJ2-7	few	CSARPGSNYEQYF	TGCAGTGCTAGACCGGGATCGAACTACGAGCAGTACTTC
TRBV6-5	14	.	TRBJ1-4	.	CASSYRLEDEKLFF	TGTGCCAGCAGTTACCGACTTGAAGATGAAAAACTGTTTTTT
TRBV3-1	16	TRBD2	TRBJ2-1	.	CASSQEPSGVYNEQFF	TGTGCCAGCAGCCAAGAACCAAGCGGGGTTTACAATGAGCAGTTCTTC
TRBV6-2/TRBV6-3	14	.	TRBJ1-2	.	CASRGESTNYGYTF	TGTGCCAGCAGGGGAGAGTCAACCAACTATGGCTACACCTTC
TRBV7-9	15	TRBD2	TRBJ2-3	few	CASSLETSGIDTQYF	TGTGCCAGCAGCCTCGAGACTAGCGGGATCGATACGCAGTATTTT
TRBV29-1	11	TRBD2	TRBJ2-7	.	CSVPAGEGKDF	TGCAGCGTTCCAGCGGGGGAAGGGAAGGACTTC
TRBV6-5	16	.	TRBJ2-3	.	CASSYINRDYTDTQYF	TGTGCCAGCAGTTACATCAACAGAGACTACACAGATACGCAGTATTTT
TRBV11-2	16	TRBD2	TRBJ2-4	.	CASSLTPTSRKNIQYF	TGTGCCAGCAGCTTAACGCCGACTAGCAGAAAAAACATTCAGTACTTC
TRBV6-1	13	.	TRBJ1-2	.	CASSPLEDLSYTF	TGTGCCAGCAGCCCCTTAGAGGACCTGTCCTACACCTTC
TRBV29-1	12	.	TRBJ1-1	.	CSVGLGNTEAFF	TGCAGCGTCGGACTGGGGAACACTGAAGCTTTCTTT
TRBV4-2	15	.	TRBJ2-3	.	CASRLGLGSTDTQYF	TGTGCCAGCAGATTGGGCCTTGGATCCACAGATACGCAGTATTTT
TRBV7-8	15	TRBD1	TRBJ2-7	.	CASSLEGQGIYEQYF	TGTGCCAGCAGCTTAGAAGGACAGGGTATCTACGAGCAGTACTTC
TRBV28	16	.	TRBJ2-3	.	CASSPGGVGLGDTQYF	TGTGCCAGCAGCCCCGGGGGAGTGGGTTTGGGGGATACGCAGTATTTT
TRBV4-1	19	TRBD2	TRBJ2-1	few	CASSQDRTSGRSSYNEQFF	TGCGCCAGCAGCCAAGACAGGACTAGCGGAAGGAGCTCCTACAATGAGCAGTTCTTC
TRBV7-8	15	.	TRBJ1-3	few	CASSSNRVSGNTIYF	TGTGCCAGCAGCTCCAACAGGGTGTCAGGAAACACCATATATTTT
TRBV24-1	16	TRBD2	TRBJ2-5	.	CATSDWTSGVQETQYF	TGTGCCACCAGTGACTGGACTAGCGGGGTTCAAGAGACCCAGTACTTC
TRBV30	12	.	TRBJ2-2	.	CAWSVSPGELFF	TGTGCCTGGAGTGTCTCCCCCGGGGAGCTGTTTTTT
TRBV4-3	16	TRBD1	TRBJ1-1	.	CASSQEGQGMGTEAFF	TGCGCCAGCAGCCAAGAGGGACAGGGGATGGGAACTGAAGCTTTCTTT
TRBV5-6	14	.	TRBJ2-5	many	CASSLISGEETQYF	TGTGCCAGCAGCTTAATTAGCGGCGAAGAGACCCAGTACTTC
TRBV6-5	16	.	TRBJ2-1	few	CASSYSWGPTYNEQFF	TGTGCCAGCAGTTACTCTTGGGGCCCAACCTACAATGAGCAGTTCTTC
TRBV21-1	15	.	TRBJ1-6	few	CASSQRQEHNSPLHF	TGTGCCAGCAGCCAACGACAGGAGCATAATTCACCCCTCCACTTT
TRBV19	15	.	TRBJ2-1	.	CASSMGFGAHNEQFF	TGTGCCAGTAGTATGGGGTTTGGGGCCCACAATGAGCAGTTCTTC